The T cell receptor beta chain described here comes from a study of cytomegalovirus exposure and HLA in healthy donors. Germline CDR1 is MNHNS and CDR2 is SASEGT. The CDR3 runs 12 residues. The V end was cut by 3 bases, the J end by 8 bases, with 10 bases between. Both 60 Vbeta primers and 13 Jbeta primers went into the PCR. Measured with immunoSEQ multiplex PCR; TCRdb has only the in-frame clones, and not every one. The sample consists of 110,000 to 150,000 clones, roughly 70% of them appearing once. The chain employs TRBV6-1 and TRBJ1-2; no definite D call. The receptor's source is a man aged 18-30 years in good health and CMV-seropositive. The sample was PBMCs. Here the CDR3 DNA reads TGTGCCAGCAGTGATTTGGGGAGGGGCTACACCTTC. Translating gives CASSDLGRGYTF.